Presented here are 9 T cell receptor beta chains from one specimen sequenced in a study of T cell repertoires in cytomegalovirus infection. TCRdb analysed the reads with MiXCR anew, one entry per CDR3 protein. The sample has hundreds of thousands of distinct CDR3 sequences; 20% to 25% are singletons. What was sequenced was CD8+ T cells from PBMCs. The receptors stem from a human donor in good health (CMV status not recorded). Some clones in this sample may be carry-over from other donors' samples.

The chain links TRBV6-5 to TRBJ2-5, with D hard to call. This CDR3 comprises 13 residues. Trimming took off 2 bases at V and 5 bases at J, with 9 bases between the two ends. Germline V gives CDR1 MNHEY, CDR2 SVGAGI. In nucleotides, the CDR3 is TGTGCCAGCAGTTACCGGCATGGGGAGACCCAGTACTTC. Translating it yields CASSYRHGETQYF.

This clonotype was observed a handful of times. The V call is TRBV7-9, the J call TRBJ2-2; the match to TRBD1 covers 9 bases. The CDR3 spans 18 residues. Germline V gives CDR1 SEHNR, CDR2 FQNEAQ (reference sequence). V shed 8 bases and J 1 base; nucleotides not matched to a gene: 14. The CDR3 loop reads CASEEGGTGFVNTGELFF. The DNA of the CDR3 is TGTGCCAGCGAGGAGGGCGGGACAGGGTTTGTGAACACCGGGGAGCTGTTTTTT. The entire variable domain, with the rest obtained from reference TRBV7-9 and TRBJ2-2, is as follows: DTGVSQNPRHKITKRGQNVTFRCDPISEHNRLYWYRQTLGQGPEFLTYFQNEAQLEKSRLLSDRFSAERPKGSFSTLEIQRTEQGDSAMYLCASEEGGTGFVNTGELFFGEGSRLTVL.

This clonotype was counted ten times or more. This chain uses TRBV28 with TRBJ2-2, with 7 bases aligning to TRBD2. This CDR3 region has 14 residues. CDR1 MDHEN and CDR2 SYDVKM come from the germline V gene. J was trimmed by 3 bases and V by 5 bases; bases with no gene match: 3. CDR3 nucleotide sequence: TGTGCCAGCAGTGGGGCGGGGGACACCGGGGAGCTGTTTTTT. Residues: CASSGAGDTGELFF.

There are a few counts of this clonotype. The chain joins TRBV5-5 to TRBJ2-3; TRBD2 matches at 8 bases. This CDR3 has 15 residues. Germline V gene data show CDR1 as SGHKS and CDR2 as YYEKEE (reference sequence). The V and J ends lost 4 bases and 2 bases, in that order; junction bases with no gene match: 6. The CDR3 protein is CASSGGLDITDTQYF. The DNA for the CDR3 is TGTGCCAGCAGCGGGGGACTAGACATCACAGATACGCAGTATTTT.

Many counts were recorded for this clonotype. The chain employs TRBV6-2 or TRBV6-3 and TRBJ2-1, with 8 bases aligning to TRBD2. Trimming removed 5 bases from V and 4 bases from J; junction bases left unmatched: 10. The CDR3 has 16 amino acids. Germline values: CDR1 MNHEY, CDR2 SVGEGT. CDR3 nucleotide sequence: TGTGCCAGCAGTCCCGGACGGGGGGGCACGTACAATGAGCAGTTCTTC. It specifies CASSPGRGGTYNEQFF.

This clonotype occurred a few times. J is TRBJ2-2 and V is TRBV28; no reliable D call. CDR3 length: 14 residues. V lost 6 bases and J 4 bases, leaving 12 bases between the germline ends. Germline V lookup: CDR1 MDHEN, CDR2 SYDVKM. The chain's CDR3 is CASRPRVGTGELFF. The CDR3 coding sequence is TGTGCCAGCAGACCAAGGGTAGGCACCGGGGAGCTGTTTTTT.

The rearrangement links TRBV5-6 to TRBJ1-1; D is possibly TRBD1 (5 bases). The CDR3 consists of 14 residues. Trimming took 4 bases from V and 3 from J, leaving 13 bases between them. The germline V gene has CDR1 SGHDT and CDR2 YYEEEE. Here the CDR3 reads CASSRGSRDTEAFF. The CDR3 DNA sequence: TGTGCCAGCAGCCGGGGCTCACGGGACACTGAAGCTTTCTTT.

This clonotype was counted ten times or more. V and J are TRBV6-4 and TRBJ2-2, with 10 nucleotides matching TRBD2. The CDR3 is 18 residues long. Per germline, CDR1 MRHNA and CDR2 SNTAGT. The ends lost 0 bases at V and 6 bases at J; junction bases unmatched: 10. The CDR3 bases are TGTGCCAGCAGTGACTCTGCTTCTAGCGGGGGTCTCCCCGGGGAGCTGTTTTTT. This codes for CASSDSASSGGLPGELFF.

The chain has TRBV9 and TRBJ2-2; maybe TRBD1 (5 bases). Trimming left V 3 bases short and J 1 base short, with 13 bases between. The CDR3 sequence is 16 residues long. The germline V gene has CDR1 SGDLS and CDR2 YYNGEE. Here the CDR3 DNA reads TGTGCCAGCAGCGCCGCCAGGGTTAAGAACACCGGGGAGCTGTTTTTT. Amino acid sequence: CASSAARVKNTGELFF.